This paragraph covers one T cell receptor (beta chain) sequence. What it binds is unknown. This sample was taken from a study of cytomegalovirus exposure and HLA in healthy donors. V lost 0 bases, J lost 4 bases, and 5 bases stayed unmatched. CDR1 is MNHNY, CDR2 SVGAGI, per germline (reference sequence). The CDR3 loop spans 16 amino acids. The PCR made use of 60 Vbeta and 13 Jbeta primers. Authors' methods: Per a later analysis, the number of unique TCR beta chains was about 78 million, of which 10 million to 11 million were shared. TCRdb's copy holds only in-frame clones and misses some; the assay was immunoSEQ multiplex PCR. V and J calls and clone size are copied from that table; D and trimming were computed from the DNA. The table records under 200,000 clones, over 80% of them present only once. General observations from the study: Evidence from a later analysis indicated that most CMV-associated TCR beta chains looked HLA-restricted.

This TCR was recovered from a girl aged 5 to 17 in good health and CMV-seropositive. The rearrangement joins TRBV6-6 to TRBJ1-2, with 10 bases matching TRBD1. Source material: PBMCs. The CDR3 DNA reads as TGTGCCAGCAGTTACTCAGGGACAGGGGACCGCTATGGCTACACCTTC. It yields the protein CASSYSGTGDRYGYTF.